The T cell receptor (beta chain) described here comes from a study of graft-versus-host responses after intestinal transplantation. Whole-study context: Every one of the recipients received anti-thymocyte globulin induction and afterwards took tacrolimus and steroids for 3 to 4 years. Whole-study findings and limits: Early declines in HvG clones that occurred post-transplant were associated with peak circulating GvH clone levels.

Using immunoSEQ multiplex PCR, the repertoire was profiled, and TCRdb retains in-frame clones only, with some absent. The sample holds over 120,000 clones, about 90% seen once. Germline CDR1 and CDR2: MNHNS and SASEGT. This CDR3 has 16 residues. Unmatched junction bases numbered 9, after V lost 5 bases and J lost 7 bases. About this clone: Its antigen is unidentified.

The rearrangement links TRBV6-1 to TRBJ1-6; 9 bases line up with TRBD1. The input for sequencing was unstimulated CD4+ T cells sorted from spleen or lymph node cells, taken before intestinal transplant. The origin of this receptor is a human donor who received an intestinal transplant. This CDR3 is CASSQGWDRVNSPLHF. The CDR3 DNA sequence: TGTGCCAGCAGTCAAGGGTGGGACAGGGTGAATTCACCCCTCCACTTT.